The present T cell receptor (beta chain) was sequenced within a study of cytomegalovirus exposure and HLA in healthy donors. This CDR3 has 12 residues. CDR1 is SGHKS, CDR2 YYEKEE, per germline (reference sequence). J gave up 8 bases and V 3 bases, and 2 bases lay outside the gene matches. The primer mix had 60 Vbeta and 13 Jbeta primers. Only in-frame clones appear in the TCRdb table, and some are missing; sequencing was by immunoSEQ multiplex PCR. This sample lists about 170,000 clones; its ten largest clones have 1% to 1.5%. The gene calls are TRBV5-5 and TRBJ1-3; 7 bases fit TRBD1. Sequencing was done on a sample of PBMCs. This TCR came from a woman aged 55 to 70 in good health and CMV-seronegative. This CDR3 reads CASSYDRDTIYF. The CDR3 nucleotides are TGTGCCAGCAGCTATGACAGGGACACCATATATTTT.